This TCR beta chain is drawn from a study of blood T cell repertoires in COVID-19. Study-level background: There were acute and convalescent COVID-19 samples, and they came from the United States, Italy and Spain. Sample material is recorded as cDNA or gDNA derived from T cells, B-cell-depleted T cells, or PBMCs.

V lost 6 bases, J lost 8 bases, and 11 bases lay in between. The CDR3 extends over 12 amino acids. Authors' processing steps: The assay estimated nucleated cells by amplifying reference gene primers. The assay was immunoSEQ multiplex PCR, and TCRdb's table has in-frame clones only and misses some. V and J calls and clone size are copied from that table; D and trimming were computed from the DNA. Of some 88,000 clones detected, 86% appear once; the ten largest clones hold about 7.7%. V is TRBV12-3 or TRBV12-4 and J is TRBJ2-1; D perhaps matches TRBD1 (6 bases). The TCR was taken from a man aged 55 to 70 with acute or convalescent COVID-19. Material for sequencing was peripheral blood. CDR3 sequence reads: CASSLTGYEQFF. DNA of the CDR3: TGTGCCAGCAGCCTTACAGGGTATGAGCAGTTCTTC.